One sample yielded the 8 T cell receptor beta chains listed below, sequenced in a study of blood T cell repertoires in COVID-19. Clones were sequenced by immunoSEQ multiplex PCR, and TCRdb holds only the in-frame ones, with some missing. Among 150,000 to 200,000 clones listed, about 93% were seen once. The source material was peripheral blood. These receptors were collected from a man in his forties or fifties with acute or convalescent COVID-19.

The chain is built from TRBV7-2 and TRBJ2-3, with 7 bases fitting TRBD2. Germline assignment: CDR1 SGHTA and CDR2 FQGNSA. The V segment lost 2 bases and the J segment 0 bases; nucleotides outside the gene matches: 8. The CDR3 extends over 17 amino acids. CDR3 nucleotides: TGTGCCAGCAGCTTAAGGGCGAGCGGGACTAGCACAGATACGCAGTATTTT. This encodes CASSLRASGTSTDTQYF.

The chain is built from TRBV7-9 and TRBJ2-1, with 8 bases that match TRBD2. After removal of 3 bases from V and 15 bases from J, the junction contained 4 bases not matched to a gene. The CDR3 sequence is 11 residues long. Germline CDR1 reads SEHNR; CDR2 reads FQNEAQ (reference sequence). The CDR3: CASSLASGLFF. The CDR3 DNA reads TGTGCCAGCAGCTTGGCTAGCGGGCTGTTCTTC.

This clone was counted once. V usage is TRBV7-2 and J usage is TRBJ2-7, with 8 positions matching TRBD2. Germline loops: CDR1 SGHTA, CDR2 FQGNSA. V shed 2 bases and J 3 bases; nucleotides not matched to a gene: 3. The CDR3 runs to 14 residues. The CDR3 nucleotides read TGTGCCAGCAGCTTAAACAGCGGGGGCTACGAGCAGTACTTC. The encoded protein is CASSLNSGGYEQYF.

The chain carries TRBV18 and TRBJ2-1; unclear D gene. CDR3 length: 15 amino acids. With 4 bases removed from V and 0 bases from J, the gap between germline ends came to 10 bases. CDR1 and CDR2 from the germline V gene are KGHSH and LQKENI. The CDR3 coding sequence is TGTGCCAGCTCACGTCTACCTCGCTCCTACAATGAGCAGTTCTTC. Translation: CASSRLPRSYNEQFF.

The V and J genes are TRBV5-5 and TRBJ2-7; 7 bases align to TRBD1. CDR1 is SGHKS, CDR2 YYEKEE, per germline (reference sequence). J gave up 4 bases and V 3 bases, and 13 bases lay outside the gene matches. CDR3 length: 16 amino acids. CDR3 sequence (DNA): TGTGCCAGCAGCTCGACCAGACAGGGCCAGAAGTACGAGCAGTACGTC. This gives the protein CASSSTRQGQKYEQYV.

This chain connects TRBV28 to TRBJ2-7; a possible D gene is TRBD1 (7 bases). In germline, CDR1 is MDHEN, CDR2 SYDVKM. V was trimmed by 7 bases and J by 5 bases, leaving 15 bases between them. The length of the CDR3 is 13 residues. The CDR3 spells CASNPGGRHEQYV. CDR3 in DNA: TGTGCCAGCAACCCAGGGGGGCGGCACGAGCAGTACGTC.

This chain uses TRBV5-1 with TRBJ2-1, with 11 bases lining up with TRBD2. This CDR3 spans 14 amino acids. In germline, CDR1 is SGHRS, CDR2 YFSETQ. Trimming removed 1 base from V and 6 bases from J; junction bases left unmatched: 0. The CDR3 reads CASSLTSGSNEQFF. The DNA of the CDR3 is TGCGCCAGCAGCTTGACTAGCGGGAGCAATGAGCAGTTCTTC.

The chain joins TRBV2 to TRBJ2-3, with TRBD1 as a possible D gene (5 bases). The CDR3 has 12 residues. Trimming pared 7 bases from V and 4 bases from J, leaving 9 bases between. The germline CDR1 and CDR2 sequences are SNHLY and FYNNEI. The CDR3 protein is CASKEGADTQYF. CDR3 in DNA: TGTGCCAGCAAGGAAGGGGCAGATACGCAGTATTTT.